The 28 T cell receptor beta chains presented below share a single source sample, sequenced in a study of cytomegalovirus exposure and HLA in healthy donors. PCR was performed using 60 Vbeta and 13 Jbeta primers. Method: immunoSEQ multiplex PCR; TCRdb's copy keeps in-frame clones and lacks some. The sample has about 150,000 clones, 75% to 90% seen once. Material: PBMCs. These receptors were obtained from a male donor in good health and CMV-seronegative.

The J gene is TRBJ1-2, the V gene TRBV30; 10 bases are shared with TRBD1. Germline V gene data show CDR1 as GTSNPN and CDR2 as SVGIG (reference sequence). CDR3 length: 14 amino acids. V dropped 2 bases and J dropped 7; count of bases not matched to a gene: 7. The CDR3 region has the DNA TGTGCCTGGAGTTACGGACAGGGGGAATTTGGCTACACCTTC. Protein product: CAWSYGQGEFGYTF. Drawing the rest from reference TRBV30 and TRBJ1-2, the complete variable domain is SQTIHQWPATLVQPVGSPLSLECTVEGTSNPNLYWYRQAAGRGLQLLFYSVGIGQISSEVPQNLSASRPQDRQFILSSKKLLLSDSGFYLCAWSYGQGEFGYTFGSGTRLTVV.

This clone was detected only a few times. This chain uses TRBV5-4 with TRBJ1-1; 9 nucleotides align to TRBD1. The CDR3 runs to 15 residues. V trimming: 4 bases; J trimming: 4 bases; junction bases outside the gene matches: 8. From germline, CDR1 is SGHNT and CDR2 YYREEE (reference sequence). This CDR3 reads CASSGGQGGSTEAFF. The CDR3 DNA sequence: TGTGCCAGCAGCGGGGGACAGGGCGGGAGCACTGAAGCTTTCTTT.

This chain's CDR3 is CASSDRGNSNQPQHF. CDR3 in DNA: TGTGCCAGCAGTGACAGGGGAAATAGCAATCAGCCCCAGCATTTT. This rearrangement joins TRBV2 to TRBJ1-5; the D gene is possibly TRBD1 (6 bases). The CDR3 spans 15 residues. Germline lookup yields CDR1 SNHLY and CDR2 FYNNEI. V was shortened by 3 bases and J by 0 bases, with 9 bases between the two germline ends.

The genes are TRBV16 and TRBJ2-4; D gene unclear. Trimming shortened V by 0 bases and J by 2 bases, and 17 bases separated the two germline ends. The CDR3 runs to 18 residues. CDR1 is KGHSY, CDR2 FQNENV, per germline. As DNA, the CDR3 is TGTGCCAGCAGCCAATCCCGTTTACAGTTAGAAACCAAAAACATTCAGTACTTC. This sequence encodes CASSQSRLQLETKNIQYF.

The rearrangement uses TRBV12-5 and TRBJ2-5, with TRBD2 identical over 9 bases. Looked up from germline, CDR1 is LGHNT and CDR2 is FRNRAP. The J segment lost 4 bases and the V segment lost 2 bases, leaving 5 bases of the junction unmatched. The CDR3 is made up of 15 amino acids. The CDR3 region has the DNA TGTGCTAGTGGTTTGTTGCGGGGGGGCGGAGAGACCCAGTACTTC. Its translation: CASGLLRGGGETQYF.

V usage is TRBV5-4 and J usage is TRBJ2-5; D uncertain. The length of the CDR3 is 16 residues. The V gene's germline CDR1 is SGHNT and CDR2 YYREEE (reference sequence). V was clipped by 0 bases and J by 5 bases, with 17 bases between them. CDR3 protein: CASSLAAQRPSETQYF. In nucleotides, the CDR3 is TGTGCCAGCAGCTTGGCCGCCCAGAGGCCTTCGGAGACCCAGTACTTC.

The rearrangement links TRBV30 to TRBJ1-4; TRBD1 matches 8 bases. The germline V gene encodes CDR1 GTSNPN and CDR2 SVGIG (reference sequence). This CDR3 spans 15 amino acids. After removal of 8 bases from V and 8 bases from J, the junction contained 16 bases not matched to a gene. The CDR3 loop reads CARQGQGGDWEKLFF. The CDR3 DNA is TGTGCCCGACAAGGACAGGGTGGGGATTGGGAAAAACTGTTTTTT. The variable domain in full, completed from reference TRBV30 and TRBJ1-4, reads SQTIHQWPATLVQPVGSPLSLECTVEGTSNPNLYWYRQAAGRGLQLLFYSVGIGQISSEVPQNLSASRPQDRQFILSSKKLLLSDSGFYLCARQGQGGDWEKLFFGSGTQLSVL.

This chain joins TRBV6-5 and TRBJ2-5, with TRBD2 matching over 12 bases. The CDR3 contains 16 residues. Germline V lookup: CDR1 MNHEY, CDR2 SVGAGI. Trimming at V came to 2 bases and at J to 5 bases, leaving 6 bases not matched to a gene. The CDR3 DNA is TGTGCCAGCAGTTACGCCCCCGGGACTAGCGGGGAGACCCAGTACTTC. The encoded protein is CASSYAPGTSGETQYF.

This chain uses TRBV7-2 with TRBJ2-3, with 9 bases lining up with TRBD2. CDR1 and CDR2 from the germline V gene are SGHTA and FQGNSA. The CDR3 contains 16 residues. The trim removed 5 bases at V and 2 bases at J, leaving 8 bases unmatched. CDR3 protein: CASSLYSSGDTDTQYF. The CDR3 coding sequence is TGTGCCAGCAGCCTTTATTCTAGCGGGGACACAGATACGCAGTATTTT.

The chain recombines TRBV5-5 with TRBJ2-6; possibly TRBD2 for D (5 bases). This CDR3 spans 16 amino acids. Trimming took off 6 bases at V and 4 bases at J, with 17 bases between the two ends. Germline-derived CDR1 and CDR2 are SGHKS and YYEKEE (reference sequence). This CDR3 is CASTPGVVVGANVLTF. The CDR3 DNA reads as TGTGCCAGCACCCCCGGGGTAGTGGTCGGGGCCAACGTCCTGACTTTC.

The CDR3 nucleotides are TGTGCCAGCAGACCTGGGACTAGCGGGGGGTACGAGCAGTACTTC. It specifies CASRPGTSGGYEQYF. The J gene is TRBJ2-7, the V gene TRBV6-5; 15 bases align to TRBD2. The CDR3 has 15 residues. The V gene's germline CDR1 is MNHEY and CDR2 SVGAGI. Trimming took 6 bases from V and 4 from J; bases not matched to a gene: 4.

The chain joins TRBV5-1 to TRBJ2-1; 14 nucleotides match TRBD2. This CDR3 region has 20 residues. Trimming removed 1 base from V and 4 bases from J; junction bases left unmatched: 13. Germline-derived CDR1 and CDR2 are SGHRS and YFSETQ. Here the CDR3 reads CASSLPGTSGGGPIYNEQFF. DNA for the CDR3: TGCGCCAGCAGCTTGCCCGGGACTAGCGGGGGTGGCCCAATATACAATGAGCAGTTCTTC. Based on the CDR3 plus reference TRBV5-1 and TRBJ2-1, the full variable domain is KAGVTQTPRYLIKTRGQQVTLSCSPISGHRSVSWYQQTPGQGLQFLFEYFSETQRNKGNFPGRFSGRQFSNSRSEMNVSTLELGDSALYLCASSLPGTSGGGPIYNEQFFGPGTRLTVL.

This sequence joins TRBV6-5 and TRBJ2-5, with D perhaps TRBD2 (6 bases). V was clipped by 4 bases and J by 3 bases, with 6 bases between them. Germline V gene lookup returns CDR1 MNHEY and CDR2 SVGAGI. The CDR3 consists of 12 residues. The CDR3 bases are TGTGCCAGCAGTTGGGGGGAAGAGACCCAGTACTTC. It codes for CASSWGEETQYF.

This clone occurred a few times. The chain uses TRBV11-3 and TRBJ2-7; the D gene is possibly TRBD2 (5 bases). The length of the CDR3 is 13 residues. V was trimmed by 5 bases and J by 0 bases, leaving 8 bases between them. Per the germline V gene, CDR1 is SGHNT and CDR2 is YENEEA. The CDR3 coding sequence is TGTGCCAGCAGCCGGGGATCCTCCTACGAGCAGTACTTC. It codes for CASSRGSSYEQYF.

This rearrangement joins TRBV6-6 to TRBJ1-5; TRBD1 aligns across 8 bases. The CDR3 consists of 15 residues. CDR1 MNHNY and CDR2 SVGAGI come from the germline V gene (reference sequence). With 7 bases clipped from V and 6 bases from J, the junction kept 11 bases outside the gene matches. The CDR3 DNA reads TGTGCCAGCAAAAGGGGTCAGGGGGCAGGTCAGCCCCAGCATTTT. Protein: CASKRGQGAGQPQHF.

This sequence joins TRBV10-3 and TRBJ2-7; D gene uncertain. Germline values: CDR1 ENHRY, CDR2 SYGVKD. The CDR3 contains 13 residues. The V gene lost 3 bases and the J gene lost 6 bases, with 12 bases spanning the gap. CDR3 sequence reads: CAISEMSPGEQYF. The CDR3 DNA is TGTGCCATCAGTGAAATGAGCCCCGGCGAGCAGTACTTC.

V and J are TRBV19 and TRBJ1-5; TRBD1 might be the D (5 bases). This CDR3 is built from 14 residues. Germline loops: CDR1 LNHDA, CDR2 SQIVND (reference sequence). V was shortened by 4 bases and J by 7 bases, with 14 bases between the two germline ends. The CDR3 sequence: CASSTDSRGQPQHF. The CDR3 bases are TGTGCCAGTAGTACAGACAGTCGCGGCCAGCCCCAGCATTTT. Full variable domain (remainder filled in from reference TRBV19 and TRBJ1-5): DGGITQSPKYLFRKEGQNVTLSCEQNLNHDAMYWYRQDPGQGLRLIYYSQIVNDFQKGDIAEGYSVSREKKESFPLTVTSAQKNPTAFYLCASSTDSRGQPQHFGDGTRLSIL.

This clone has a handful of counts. In nucleotides, the CDR3 is TGTGCCAGCAGTTTATCACTAGCGGGCCTAACCTACGAGCAGTACTTC. It yields the protein CASSLSLAGLTYEQYF. This chain connects TRBV28 to TRBJ2-7; 9 positions match TRBD2. V was pared by 1 base and J by 2 bases, with 6 bases of the junction left unmatched. The germline gives CDR1 MDHEN, CDR2 SYDVKM. The length of the CDR3 is 16 residues.

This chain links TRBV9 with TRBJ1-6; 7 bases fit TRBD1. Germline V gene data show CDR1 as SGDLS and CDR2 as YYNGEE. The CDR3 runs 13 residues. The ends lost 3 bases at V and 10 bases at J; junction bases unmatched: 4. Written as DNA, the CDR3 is TGTGCCAGCAGCGAGGGGGCCGGGTCACCCCTCCACTTT. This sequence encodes CASSEGAGSPLHF. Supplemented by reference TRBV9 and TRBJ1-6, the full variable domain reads DSGVTQTPKHLITATGQRVTLRCSPRSGDLSVYWYQQSLDQGLQFLIQYYNGEERAKGNILERFSAQQFPDLHSELNLSSLELGDSALYFCASSEGAGSPLHFGNGTRLTVT.

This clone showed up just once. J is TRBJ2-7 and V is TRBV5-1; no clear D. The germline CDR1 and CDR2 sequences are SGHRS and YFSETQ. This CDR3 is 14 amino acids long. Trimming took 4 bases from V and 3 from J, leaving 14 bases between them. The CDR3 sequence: CASSNSLGSYEQYF. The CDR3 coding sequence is TGCGCCAGCAGCAACAGCTTAGGAAGCTACGAGCAGTACTTC. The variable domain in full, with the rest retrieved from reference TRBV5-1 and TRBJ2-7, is KAGVTQTPRYLIKTRGQQVTLSCSPISGHRSVSWYQQTPGQGLQFLFEYFSETQRNKGNFPGRFSGRQFSNSRSEMNVSTLELGDSALYLCASSNSLGSYEQYFGPGTRLTVT.

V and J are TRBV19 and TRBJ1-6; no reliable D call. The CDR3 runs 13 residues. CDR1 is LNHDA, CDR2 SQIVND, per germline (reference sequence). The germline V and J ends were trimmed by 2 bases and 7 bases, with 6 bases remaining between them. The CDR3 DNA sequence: TGTGCCAGTAGTATAATGGAGAATTCACCCCTCCACTTT. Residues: CASSIMENSPLHF.

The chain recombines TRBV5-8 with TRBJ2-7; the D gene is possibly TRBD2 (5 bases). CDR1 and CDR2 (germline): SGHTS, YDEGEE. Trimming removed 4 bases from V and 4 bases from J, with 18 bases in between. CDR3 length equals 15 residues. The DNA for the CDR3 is TGTGCCAGCAGCCTTATCGGAGGATCTTGGTACGAGCAGTACTTC. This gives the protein CASSLIGGSWYEQYF.

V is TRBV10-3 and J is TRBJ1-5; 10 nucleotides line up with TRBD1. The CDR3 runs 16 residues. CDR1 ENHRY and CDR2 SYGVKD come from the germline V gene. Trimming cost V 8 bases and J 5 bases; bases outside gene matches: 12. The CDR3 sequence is CAIGGTGAHWDQPQHF. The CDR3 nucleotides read TGTGCCATCGGGGGGACAGGGGCGCATTGGGATCAGCCCCAGCATTTT.

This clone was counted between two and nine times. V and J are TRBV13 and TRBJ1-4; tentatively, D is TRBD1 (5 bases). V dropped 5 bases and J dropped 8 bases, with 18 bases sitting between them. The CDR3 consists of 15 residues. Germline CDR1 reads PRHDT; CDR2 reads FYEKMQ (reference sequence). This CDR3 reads CASSQSGLSGEKLFF. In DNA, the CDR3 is TGTGCCAGCAGCCAATCGGGACTATCGGGGGAAAAACTGTTTTTT. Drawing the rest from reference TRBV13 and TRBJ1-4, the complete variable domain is AAGVIQSPRHLIKEKRETATLKCYPIPRHDTVYWYQQGPGQDPQFLISFYEKMQSDKGSIPDRFSAQQFSDYHSELNMSSLELGDSALYFCASSQSGLSGEKLFFGSGTQLSVL.

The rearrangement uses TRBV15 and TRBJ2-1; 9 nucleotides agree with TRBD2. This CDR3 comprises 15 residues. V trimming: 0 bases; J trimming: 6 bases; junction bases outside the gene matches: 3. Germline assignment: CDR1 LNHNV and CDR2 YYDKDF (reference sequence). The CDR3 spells CATSRDLAGSNEQFF. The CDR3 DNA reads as TGTGCCACCAGCAGAGATCTAGCGGGGAGCAATGAGCAGTTCTTC.

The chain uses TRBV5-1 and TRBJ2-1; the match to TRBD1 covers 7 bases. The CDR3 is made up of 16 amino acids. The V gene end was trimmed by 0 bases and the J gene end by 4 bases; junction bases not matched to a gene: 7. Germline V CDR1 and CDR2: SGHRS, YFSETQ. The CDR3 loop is CASSLGQQGIYNEQFF. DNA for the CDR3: TGCGCCAGCAGCTTGGGCCAACAGGGGATTTACAATGAGCAGTTCTTC. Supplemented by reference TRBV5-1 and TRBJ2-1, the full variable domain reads KAGVTQTPRYLIKTRGQQVTLSCSPISGHRSVSWYQQTPGQGLQFLFEYFSETQRNKGNFPGRFSGRQFSNSRSEMNVSTLELGDSALYLCASSLGQQGIYNEQFFGPGTRLTVL.

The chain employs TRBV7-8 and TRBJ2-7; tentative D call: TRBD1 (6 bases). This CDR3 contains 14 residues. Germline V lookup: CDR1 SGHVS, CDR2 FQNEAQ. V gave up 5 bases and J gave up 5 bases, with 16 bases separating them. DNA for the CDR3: TGTGCCAGCAGCATTCGCCTGACAGGCGACGAGCAGTACTTC. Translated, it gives CASSIRLTGDEQYF.

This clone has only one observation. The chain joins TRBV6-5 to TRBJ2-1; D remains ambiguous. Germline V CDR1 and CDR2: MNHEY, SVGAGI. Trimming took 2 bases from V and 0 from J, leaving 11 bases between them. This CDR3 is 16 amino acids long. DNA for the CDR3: TGTGCCAGCAGTTACCGAGAGAAGAGCTCCTACAATGAGCAGTTCTTC. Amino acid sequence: CASSYREKSSYNEQFF.